The clone carrying this T cell receptor beta chain appeared once. The CDR3 has 12 residues. Germline CDR1 LNHNV, CDR2 YYDKDF (reference sequence). V gave up 3 bases and J gave up 7 bases, with 10 bases separating them. The controls were healthy donors who were matched for age and sex. The data stem from a study of CD8 T cells in Susac syndrome. An amount of RNA that ranged from roughly 0.45 to 1 ug was reverse transcribed with random hexamers. A multiplex approach, immunoSEQ multiplex PCR, amplified TCR beta CDR3 across 54 Vbeta and 13 Jbeta. A single record per CDR3 protein comes from TCRdb applying MiXCR to the immunoSEQ multiplex PCR reads. Of fewer than 200,000 distinct CDR3 sequences in the sample, about 95% were seen once.

The gene calls are TRBV15 and TRBJ2-7; D is perhaps TRBD1 (5 bases). Sequencing used CD4+ T cells from PBMCs. The clonotype was recovered from a human donor in good health. The CDR3 sequence: CATSSLNREQYF. The DNA of the CDR3 is TGTGCCACCAGCAGCCTCAACAGGGAGCAGTACTTC. The whole variable domain, remainder taken from reference TRBV15 and TRBJ2-7, is DAMVIQNPRYQVTQFGKPVTLSCSQTLNHNVMYWYQQKSSQAPKLLFHYYDKDFNNEADTPDNFQSRRPNTSFCFLDIRSPGLGDTAMYLCATSSLNREQYFGPGTRLTVT.